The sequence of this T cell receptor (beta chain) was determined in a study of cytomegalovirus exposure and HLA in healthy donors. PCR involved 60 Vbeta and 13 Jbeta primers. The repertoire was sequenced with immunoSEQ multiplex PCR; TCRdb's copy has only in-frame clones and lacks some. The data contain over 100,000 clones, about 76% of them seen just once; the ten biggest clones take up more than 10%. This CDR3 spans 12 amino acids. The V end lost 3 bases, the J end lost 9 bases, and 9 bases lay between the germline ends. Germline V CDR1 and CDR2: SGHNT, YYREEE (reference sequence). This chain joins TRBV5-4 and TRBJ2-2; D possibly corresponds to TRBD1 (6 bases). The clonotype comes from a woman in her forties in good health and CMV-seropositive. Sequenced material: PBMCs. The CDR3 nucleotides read TGTGCCAGCAGCTCTGGGGGCCGGGAGCTGTTTTTT. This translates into CASSSGGRELFF. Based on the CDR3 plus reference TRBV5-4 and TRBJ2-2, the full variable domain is ETGVTQSPTHLIKTRGQQVTLRCSSQSGHNTVSWYQQALGQGPQFIFQYYREEENGRGNFPPRFSGLQFPNYSSELNVNALELDDSALYLCASSSGGRELFFGEGSRLTVL.